The next 10 T cell receptor beta chains were all read from a single sample in a study of T cell responses to AZD1222 COVID-19 vaccine. Method: immunoSEQ multiplex PCR; TCRdb's copy keeps in-frame clones and lacks some. The sample lists 150,000 or so clones, approximately 90% seen once, with about 3% in the top ten. The sequencing here drew on peripheral blood, taken on day 0 of MenACWY control vaccination. The receptors shown here come from an adult in good health.

DNA for the CDR3: TGTGCCAGTAGTCCGGACCCAGTCGGACCGAATGAAAAACTGTTTTTT. It codes for CASSPDPVGPNEKLFF. The chain couples TRBV19 to TRBJ1-4; D remains ambiguous. Germline loops: CDR1 LNHDA, CDR2 SQIVND (reference sequence). This CDR3 region has 16 residues. V was trimmed by 5 bases and J by 5 bases, leaving 18 bases between them.

This clone was recorded once. The chain combines TRBV9 with TRBJ2-7, with 8 bases identical to TRBD1. Trimming cost V 4 bases and J 0 bases; bases outside gene matches: 6. The CDR3 length is 15 residues. Germline lookup yields CDR1 SGDLS and CDR2 YYNGEE. For the CDR3, the DNA is TGTGCCAGCAGCCGCACCGACAGGGGCTCCTACGAGCAGTACTTC. It yields the protein CASSRTDRGSYEQYF. The complete variable domain, with remaining parts taken from reference TRBV9 and TRBJ2-7, reads DSGVTQTPKHLITATGQRVTLRCSPRSGDLSVYWYQQSLDQGLQFLIQYYNGEERAKGNILERFSAQQFPDLHSELNLSSLELGDSALYFCASSRTDRGSYEQYFGPGTRLTVT.

This rearrangement joins TRBV9 to TRBJ2-3, with TRBD1 identical over 8 bases. CDR1 and CDR2 (germline): SGDLS, YYNGEE. The trim removed 3 bases at V and 0 bases at J, leaving 3 bases unmatched. The CDR3 extends over 15 amino acids. The CDR3 is CASSAGQVSTDTQYF. CDR3 sequence (DNA): TGTGCCAGCAGCGCGGGACAGGTTAGCACAGATACGCAGTATTTT.

This chain connects TRBV6-1 to TRBJ2-3; perhaps TRBD2 as D (5 bases). The germline V gene encodes CDR1 MNHNS and CDR2 SASEGT. CDR3 length: 15 residues. The V and J ends lost 0 bases and 5 bases respectively, with 12 bases between them. CDR3 in DNA: TGTGCCAGCAGTGAAGCCGGGGTTCGGGGAGATACGCAGTATTTT. Protein sequence: CASSEAGVRGDTQYF.

The gene calls are TRBV13 and TRBJ2-3, with TRBD2 matching 14 bases. The CDR3 is 16 amino acids. The V segment lost 5 bases and the J segment 5 bases; nucleotides outside the gene matches: 6. Germline V gene data show CDR1 as PRHDT and CDR2 as FYEKMQ (reference sequence). The CDR3 DNA reads as TGTGCCAGCAGCCCGGGACTAGCGGGAGCTGTAGATACGCAGTATTTT. This codes for CASSPGLAGAVDTQYF.

The chain recombines TRBV4-1 with TRBJ2-5, with 9 bases aligning to TRBD2. The CDR3 has 20 residues. The ends lost 1 base at V and 0 bases at J; junction bases unmatched: 15. Germline CDR1 MGHRA, CDR2 YSYEKL. The CDR3, as DNA: TGCGCCAGCAGCCAAGTTGTGACTAGCGGTTCCTCCGCCCACCAAGAGACCCAGTACTTC. This codes for CASSQVVTSGSSAHQETQYF.

J is TRBJ1-2 and V is TRBV4-1, with no clear D. The CDR3 is made up of 15 amino acids. The germline V gene encodes CDR1 MGHRA and CDR2 YSYEKL. V was shortened by 4 bases and J by 6 bases, with 18 bases between the two germline ends. The CDR3 DNA reads TGCGCCAGCAGCCCCCGAGAGGGTTCCACCGATGGCTACACCTTC. Protein: CASSPREGSTDGYTF.

This chain uses TRBV6-5 with TRBJ1-1; possible D gene TRBD1, 5 bases. V was cut by 4 bases and J by 5 bases, with 8 bases left in between. The CDR3 covers 12 residues. In germline, CDR1 is MNHEY, CDR2 SVGAGI. DNA of the CDR3: TGTGCCAGCAGTTCCAGGGTTACTGAAGCTTTCTTT. It is translated as CASSSRVTEAFF.

This clone was recorded a few times. This chain uses TRBV6-1 with TRBJ1-5; a weak D match, TRBD1 (6 bases). Trimming removed 1 base from V and 6 bases from J, with 13 bases in between. CDR3 length equals 15 residues. CDR1 is MNHNS, CDR2 SASEGT, per germline. The CDR3 nucleotides read TGTGCCAGCAGTGAAGAGATACCGGGGGCTCAGCCCCAGCATTTT. It yields the protein CASSEEIPGAQPQHF.

The J gene is TRBJ2-5, the V gene TRBV28; tentative D call: TRBD1 (5 bases). With 10 bases removed from V and 1 base from J, the gap between germline ends came to 10 bases. Germline V gene data show CDR1 as MDHEN and CDR2 as SYDVKM. This CDR3 spans 12 amino acids. CDR3 protein: CATRQIQETQYF. CDR3 sequence (DNA): TGTGCCACCCGACAGATCCAAGAGACCCAGTACTTC.